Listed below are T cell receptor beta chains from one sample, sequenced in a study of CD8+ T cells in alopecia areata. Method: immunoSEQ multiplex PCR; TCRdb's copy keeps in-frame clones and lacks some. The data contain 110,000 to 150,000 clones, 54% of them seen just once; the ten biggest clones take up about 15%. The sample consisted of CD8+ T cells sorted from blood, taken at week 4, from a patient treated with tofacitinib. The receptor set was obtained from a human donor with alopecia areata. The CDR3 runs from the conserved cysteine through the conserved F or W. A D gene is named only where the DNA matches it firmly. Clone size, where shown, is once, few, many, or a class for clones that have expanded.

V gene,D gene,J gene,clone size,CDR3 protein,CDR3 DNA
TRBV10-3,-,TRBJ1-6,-,CAISLRTDNSPLHF,TGTGCCATCAGCCTAAGGACGGATAATTCACCCCTCCACTTT
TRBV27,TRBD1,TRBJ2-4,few,CASSLVGTGQDIQYF,TGTGCCAGCAGTTTAGTGGGGACAGGGCAGGACATTCAGTACTTC
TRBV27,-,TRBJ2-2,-,CASSFLGNTGELFF,TGTGCCAGCAGTTTTTTGGGGAACACCGGGGAGCTGTTTTTT
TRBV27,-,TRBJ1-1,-,CAGGQTSGRTEAFF,TGTGCCGGCGGACAGACCTCCGGGCGAACTGAAGCTTTCTTT
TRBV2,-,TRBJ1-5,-,CASSESAGVSQPQHF,TGTGCCAGCAGTGAATCGGCAGGGGTAAGTCAGCCCCAGCATTTT
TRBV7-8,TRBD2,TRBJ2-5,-,CASSFGLAGGSETQYF,TGTGCCAGCAGCTTCGGACTAGCGGGGGGTTCAGAGACCCAGTACTTC
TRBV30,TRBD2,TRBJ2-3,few,CAWSQGLEPNTDTQYF,TGTGCCTGGAGTCAGGGACTAGAACCGAACACAGATACGCAGTATTTT
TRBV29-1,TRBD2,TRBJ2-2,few,CSVDLAGHTGELFF,TGCAGCGTTGATCTAGCGGGGCACACCGGGGAGCTGTTTTTT
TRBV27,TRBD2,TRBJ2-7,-,CASSEVAGGEQYF,TGTGCCAGCAGTGAGGTAGCGGGGGGGGAGCAGTACTTC
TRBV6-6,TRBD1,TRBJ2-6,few,CASSFRGSGANVLTF,TGTGCCAGCAGTTTCAGGGGGTCTGGGGCCAACGTCCTGACTTTC
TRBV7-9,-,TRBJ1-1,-,CATHPRDGEMNTEAFF,TGTGCCACCCATCCCCGGGACGGCGAAATGAACACTGAAGCTTTCTTT
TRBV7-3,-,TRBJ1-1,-,CASSLGVLGTEAFF,TGTGCCAGCAGCCTAGGGGTTCTGGGCACTGAAGCTTTCTTT
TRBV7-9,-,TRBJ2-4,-,CASSPGLAKNIQYF,TGTGCCAGCAGCCCAGGCTTAGCCAAAAACATTCAGTACTTC
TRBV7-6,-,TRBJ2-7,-,CASSLWGVGYEQYF,TGTGCCAGCAGCTTGTGGGGTGTCGGCTACGAGCAGTACTTC
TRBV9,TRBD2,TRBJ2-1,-,CASSAPTSGGAGNEQFF,TGTGCCAGCAGCGCCCCGACTAGCGGGGGGGCGGGGAATGAGCAGTTCTTC
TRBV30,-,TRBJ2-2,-,CAWSAIGASTGELFF,TGTGCCTGGAGTGCAATAGGGGCCAGCACCGGGGAGCTGTTTTTT
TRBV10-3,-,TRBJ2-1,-,CAITQGIGNEQFF,TGTGCCATCACCCAGGGGATCGGGAATGAGCAGTTCTTC
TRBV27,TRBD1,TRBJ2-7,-,CASSFTGGTYEQYF,TGTGCCAGCAGTTTCACAGGGGGGACCTACGAGCAGTACTTC
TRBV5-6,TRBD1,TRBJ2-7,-,CASSLQGASYEQYF,TGTGCCAGCAGCCTCCAGGGGGCGTCGTACGAGCAGTACTTC
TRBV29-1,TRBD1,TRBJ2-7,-,CSVGSGTGGYEQYF,TGCAGCGTTGGGTCCGGGACAGGGGGCTACGAGCAGTACTTC
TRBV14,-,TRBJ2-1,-,CASSQIPDLPTYNEQFF,TGTGCCAGCAGCCAAATACCCGACTTGCCAACCTACAATGAGCAGTTCTTC
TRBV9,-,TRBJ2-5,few,CASSVGGGQETQYF,TGTGCCAGCAGCGTAGGAGGGGGCCAAGAGACCCAGTACTTC
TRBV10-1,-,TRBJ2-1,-,CASSDTSSPDDEQFF,TGCGCCAGCAGTGATACTAGTTCACCCGATGATGAGCAGTTCTTC
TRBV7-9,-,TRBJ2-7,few,CASSRLRGEQYF,TGTGCCAGCAGTCGCCTTCGGGGCGAGCAGTACTTC
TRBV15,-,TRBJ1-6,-,CATSRDHAGGQDSPLHF,TGTGCCACCAGCAGAGATCACGCGGGGGGTCAAGATTCACCCCTCCACTTT
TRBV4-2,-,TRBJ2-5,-,CASSSRGGETQYF,TGTGCCAGCAGCTCCCGAGGTGGAGAGACCCAGTACTTC
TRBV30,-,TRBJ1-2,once,CAWSFGGDYGYTF,TGTGCCTGGAGCTTCGGGGGGGACTATGGCTACACCTTC
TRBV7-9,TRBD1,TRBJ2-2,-,CASSSGQGTGELFF,TGTGCCAGCAGCTCGGGACAGGGAACCGGGGAGCTGTTTTTT